This T cell receptor (beta chain) was recorded in a study of T cell responses to AZD1222 COVID-19 vaccine. Sequenced by immunoSEQ multiplex PCR; TCRdb stores in-frame clones only, minus some. The data show fewer than 200,000 clones, about 90% seen once. Whether given at about 4 or about 12 weeks, second doses were pooled. This clone appeared a single time. The CDR3 contains 15 residues. The germline V and J ends were trimmed by 6 bases and 3 bases, with 14 bases remaining between them. Germline V lookup: CDR1 MNHEY, CDR2 SVGAGI. The V gene is TRBV6-5, the J gene TRBJ1-4, with D possibly TRBD1 on 5 matching bases. Material: peripheral blood, obtained 28 days after the second AZD1222 dose. This receptor was identified in an adult who received the AZD1222 COVID-19 vaccine. CDR3 in DNA: TGTGCCAGCAGGGCACCGGGACTATCTAATGAAAAACTGTTTTTT. Translation gives CASRAPGLSNEKLFF.